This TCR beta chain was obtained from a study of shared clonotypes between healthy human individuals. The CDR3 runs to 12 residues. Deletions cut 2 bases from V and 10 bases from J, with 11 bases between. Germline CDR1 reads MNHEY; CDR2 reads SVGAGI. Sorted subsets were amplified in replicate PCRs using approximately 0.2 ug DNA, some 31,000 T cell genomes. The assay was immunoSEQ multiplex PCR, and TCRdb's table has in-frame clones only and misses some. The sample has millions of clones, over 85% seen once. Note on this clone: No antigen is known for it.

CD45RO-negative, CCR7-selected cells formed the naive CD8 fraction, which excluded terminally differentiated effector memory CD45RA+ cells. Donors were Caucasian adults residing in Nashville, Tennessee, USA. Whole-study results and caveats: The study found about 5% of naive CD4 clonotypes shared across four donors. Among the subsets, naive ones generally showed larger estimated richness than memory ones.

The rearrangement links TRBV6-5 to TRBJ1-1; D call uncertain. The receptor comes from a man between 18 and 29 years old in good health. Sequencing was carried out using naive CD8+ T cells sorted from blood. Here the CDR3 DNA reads TGTGCCAGCAGTTACGACATGGCTATAGCTTTCTTT. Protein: CASSYDMAIAFF.